This entry lists 18 T cell receptor beta chains sequenced from one sample in a study of long-term antiretroviral therapy in people with HIV. Investigators performed immunoSEQ version v3.0 at survey level. The protocol was immunoSEQ multiplex PCR, while the TCRdb copy is restricted to in-frame clones and leaves out a portion. The table lists roughly 29,000 clones, more than 90% of them singletons. The source material was unsorted PBMCs, sampled 6 to 6.5 years after starting antiretroviral therapy. The receptors stem from a man aged 25 to 40 with HIV.

The gene calls are TRBV6-5 and TRBJ1-1; a possible D gene is TRBD1 (6 bases). This CDR3 is built from 13 residues. V lost 0 bases, J lost 11 bases, and 13 bases lay in between. Germline V gene lookup returns CDR1 MNHEY and CDR2 SVGAGI. The CDR3 loop reads CASSYSATGPAFF. In nucleotides, the CDR3 is TGTGCCAGCAGTTACTCGGCGACAGGACCCGCTTTCTTT.

The CDR3: CASGLDPDEDTQYF. The CDR3 DNA is TGTGCTAGTGGTTTGGACCCCGACGAAGATACGCAGTATTTT. The V call is TRBV12-5, the J call TRBJ2-3; no firm D call. The V end was cut by 1 base, the J end by 5 bases, with 10 bases between. The CDR3 has 14 amino acids. Germline CDR1 and CDR2: LGHNT and FRNRAP.

The V and J genes are TRBV6-1 and TRBJ1-1; perhaps TRBD1 as D (6 bases). V lost 4 bases, J lost 3 bases, and 12 bases lay in between. The germline V gene has CDR1 MNHNS and CDR2 SASEGT. The CDR3 runs to 14 residues. The CDR3 sequence: CASSAQGMDTEAFF. In nucleotides, the CDR3 is TGTGCCAGCAGTGCTCAGGGGATGGACACTGAAGCTTTCTTT.

This rearrangement joins TRBV29-1 to TRBJ2-3; TRBD2 aligns across 10 bases. The germline V gene encodes CDR1 SQVTM and CDR2 ANQGSEA. V shed 0 bases, J shed 7 bases, and the junction held 16 bases outside the gene matches. This CDR3 contains 18 residues. CDR3 bases: TGCAGCGTTGAAGATCTTTCGAGGAAGCGGGGGGGCGTATATACGCAGTATTTT. Its protein is CSVEDLSRKRGGVYTQYF.

The V call is TRBV7-9, the J call TRBJ2-5; 9 nucleotides match TRBD1. Unmatched junction bases numbered 10, after V lost 6 bases and J lost 2 bases. The CDR3 loop spans 16 amino acids. Germline values: CDR1 SEHNR, CDR2 FQNEAQ (reference sequence). The CDR3 region is CASSLGDRALQETQYF. The CDR3 coding sequence is TGTGCCAGCAGTCTAGGGGACAGGGCCCTTCAAGAGACCCAGTACTTC.

This chain joins TRBV5-1 and TRBJ1-2; no firm D call. This CDR3 is 12 amino acids long. V lost 7 bases and J 0 bases, leaving 7 bases between the germline ends. Per the germline V gene, CDR1 is SGHRS and CDR2 is YFSETQ. As DNA, the CDR3 is TGCGCCAGCTACGGAGCTAACTATGGCTACACCTTC. This gives the protein CASYGANYGYTF.

The chain has TRBV2 and TRBJ1-4; D may be TRBD1 (5 bases). CDR3 size: 14 residues. Between the trimmed V and J ends, which lost 7 bases and 8 bases, there was a span of 17 bases. Germline loops: CDR1 SNHLY, CDR2 FYNNEI. This CDR3 is CASTSEMGPEKLFF. Written as DNA, the CDR3 is TGTGCCAGCACCTCCGAGATGGGACCCGAAAAACTGTTTTTT.

The rearrangement links TRBV9 to TRBJ1-2; possibly TRBD1 for D (6 bases). The CDR3 runs 14 residues. Trimming removed 3 bases at V and 1 base at J, with 10 bases between. The germline V gene has CDR1 SGDLS and CDR2 YYNGEE. The CDR3 sequence: CASSETGINYGYTF. CDR3 DNA: TGTGCCAGCAGCGAGACAGGTATTAACTATGGCTACACCTTC.

This clone has a single count. This rearrangement joins TRBV6-1 to TRBJ2-1; no firm D call. CDR1 is MNHNS and CDR2 is SASEGT in the germline V gene. V was trimmed by 4 bases and J by 7 bases, leaving 14 bases between them. The CDR3 is made up of 14 amino acids. CDR3 loop: CASSALGSWNEQFF. CDR3 bases: TGTGCCAGCAGTGCGCTGGGTTCATGGAATGAGCAGTTCTTC.

The CDR3 loop reads CASSTRGAQYF. The CDR3 DNA reads TGTGCCAGTAGTACCAGGGGGGCCCAGTACTTC. This chain uses TRBV19 with TRBJ2-5; possibly TRBD1 for D (7 bases). CDR1 and CDR2 (germline): LNHDA, SQIVND (reference sequence). The V gene lost 4 bases and the J gene lost 9 bases, with 9 bases spanning the gap. The CDR3 covers 11 residues.

In nucleotides, the CDR3 is TGTGCCAGCAGCTTTTTAGGGTCCGAGCAGTACTTC. Translated: CASSFLGSEQYF. The gene calls are TRBV7-2 and TRBJ2-7, with D unresolved. The length of the CDR3 is 12 residues. V lost 3 bases and J lost 6, with 9 bases in between. The germline V gene encodes CDR1 SGHTA and CDR2 FQGNSA.

The V gene is TRBV7-9, the J gene TRBJ2-7; weak D call: TRBD2 (6 bases). The CDR3 sequence is 15 residues long. The germline V gene has CDR1 SEHNR and CDR2 FQNEAQ (reference sequence). Trimming took off 5 bases at V and 0 bases at J, with 14 bases between the two ends. CDR3 in amino acids: CASSVWGDPSYEQYF. The CDR3 DNA follows: TGTGCCAGCAGCGTGTGGGGGGACCCCTCCTACGAGCAGTACTTC.

The genes are TRBV6-5 and TRBJ1-5; D uncertain. Germline V gene data show CDR1 as MNHEY and CDR2 as SVGAGI. The ends were cut back, 0 bases at V and 0 bases at J, with 6 bases in the middle. The CDR3 spans 15 residues. CDR3 region: CASSYSGDSNQPQHF. Written as DNA, the CDR3 is TGTGCCAGCAGTTACTCTGGGGATAGCAATCAGCCCCAGCATTTT.

This sequence joins TRBV19 and TRBJ2-3; no definite D call. This CDR3 is 13 amino acids long. The V and J ends lost 0 bases and 9 bases respectively, with 10 bases between them. CDR1 and CDR2 from the germline V gene are LNHDA and SQIVND (reference sequence). CDR3 residues: CASSIERFGTQYF. CDR3 bases: TGTGCCAGTAGTATAGAGCGCTTTGGGACGCAGTATTTT.

The gene calls are TRBV7-9 and TRBJ2-2, with 15 bases that match TRBD2. Per the germline V gene, CDR1 is SEHNR and CDR2 is FQNEAQ (reference sequence). This CDR3 is 19 amino acids long. Unmatched junction bases numbered 7, after V lost 4 bases and J lost 1 base. In DNA, the CDR3 is TGTGCCAGCAGCTCACTTTCGGGACTAGCGGGGGGGAACACCGGGGAGCTGTTTTTT. Amino acid sequence: CASSSLSGLAGGNTGELFF.

In its sample, this clone was seen once. The chain links TRBV5-6 to TRBJ2-3, with TRBD1 matching over 9 bases. In germline, CDR1 is SGHDT, CDR2 YYEEEE. Losses at the gene ends were 3 bases for V and 7 bases for J; bases not matched to a gene: 6. The CDR3 runs to 14 residues. For the CDR3, the DNA is TGTGCCAGCAGCTGGGACAGGGTCGGAAATACGCAGTATTTT. This encodes CASSWDRVGNTQYF.

The chain couples TRBV11-2 to TRBJ2-7; 11 nucleotides match TRBD1. Germline-derived CDR1 and CDR2 are SGHAT and FQNNGV. This CDR3 has 16 amino acids. Trimming removed 4 bases from V and 2 bases from J; junction bases left unmatched: 7. This chain's CDR3 is CASSSPRTGGPYEQYF. DNA of the CDR3: TGTGCCAGCAGCTCTCCCCGGACAGGGGGCCCCTACGAGCAGTACTTC.

J is TRBJ2-2 and V is TRBV27; D remains unclear. Germline loops: CDR1 MNHEY, CDR2 SMNVEV (reference sequence). V shed 8 bases and J shed 7 bases, with 11 bases lying between them. The CDR3 has 12 residues. The CDR3 DNA is TGTGCCAGCGGTTACAGTGGCGGGGAGCTGTTTTTT. Residues: CASGYSGGELFF.